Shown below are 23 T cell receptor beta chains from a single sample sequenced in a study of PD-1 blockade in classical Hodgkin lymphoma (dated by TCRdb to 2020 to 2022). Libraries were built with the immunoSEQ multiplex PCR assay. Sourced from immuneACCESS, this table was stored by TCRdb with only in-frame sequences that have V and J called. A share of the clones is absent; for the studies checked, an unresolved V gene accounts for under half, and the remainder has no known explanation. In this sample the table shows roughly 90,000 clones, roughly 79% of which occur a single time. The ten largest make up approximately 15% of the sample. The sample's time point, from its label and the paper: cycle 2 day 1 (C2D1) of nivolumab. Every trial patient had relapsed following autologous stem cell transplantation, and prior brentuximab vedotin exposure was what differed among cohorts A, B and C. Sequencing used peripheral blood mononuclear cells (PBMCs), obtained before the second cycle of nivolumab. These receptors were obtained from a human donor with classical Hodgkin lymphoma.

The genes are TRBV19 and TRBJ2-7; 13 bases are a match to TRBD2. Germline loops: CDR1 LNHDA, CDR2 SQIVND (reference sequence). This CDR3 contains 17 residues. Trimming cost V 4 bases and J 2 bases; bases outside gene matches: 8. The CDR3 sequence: CASSTKGTSGDPYEQYF. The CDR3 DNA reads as TGTGCCAGTAGTACAAAAGGGACTAGCGGGGATCCCTACGAGCAGTACTTC.

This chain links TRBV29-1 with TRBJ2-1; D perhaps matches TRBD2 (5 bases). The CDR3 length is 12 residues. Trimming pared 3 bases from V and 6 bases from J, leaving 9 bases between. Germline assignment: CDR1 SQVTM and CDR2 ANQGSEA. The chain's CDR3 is CSVEGAPNEQFF. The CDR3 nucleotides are TGCAGCGTTGAGGGAGCTCCCAATGAGCAGTTCTTC.

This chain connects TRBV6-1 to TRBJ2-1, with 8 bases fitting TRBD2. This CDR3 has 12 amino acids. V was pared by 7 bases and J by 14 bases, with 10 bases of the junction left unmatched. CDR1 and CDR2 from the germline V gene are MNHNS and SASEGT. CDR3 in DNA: TGTGCCAGCAAATCGGGGGGGGACTCAAAGTTCTTC. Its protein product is CASKSGGDSKFF.

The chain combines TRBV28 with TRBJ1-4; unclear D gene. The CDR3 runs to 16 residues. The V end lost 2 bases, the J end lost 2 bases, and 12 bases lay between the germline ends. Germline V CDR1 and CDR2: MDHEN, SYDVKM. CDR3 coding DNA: TGTGCCAGCAGTTTAGTTTCGGGGTTGACTAATGAAAAACTGTTTTTT. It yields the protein CASSLVSGLTNEKLFF.

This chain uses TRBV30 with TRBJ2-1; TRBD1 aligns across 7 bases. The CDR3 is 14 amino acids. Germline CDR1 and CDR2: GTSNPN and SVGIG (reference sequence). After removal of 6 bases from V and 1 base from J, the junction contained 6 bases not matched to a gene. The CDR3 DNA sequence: TGTGCCTGCCAGACAGGGACATCCTACAATGAGCAGTTCTTC. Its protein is CACQTGTSYNEQFF.

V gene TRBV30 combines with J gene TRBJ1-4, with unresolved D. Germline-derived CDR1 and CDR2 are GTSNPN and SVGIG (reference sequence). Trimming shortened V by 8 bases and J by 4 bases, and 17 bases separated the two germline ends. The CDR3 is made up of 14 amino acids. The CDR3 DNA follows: TGTGCCCGGAATCGCGGGCGGGGTAATGAAAAACTGTTTTTT. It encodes CARNRGRGNEKLFF.

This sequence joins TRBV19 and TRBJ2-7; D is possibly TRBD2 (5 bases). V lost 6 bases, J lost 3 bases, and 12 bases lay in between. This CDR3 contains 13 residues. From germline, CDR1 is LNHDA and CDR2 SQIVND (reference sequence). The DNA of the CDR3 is TGTGCCAGTAGCCAGACTACAGACTACGAGCAGTACTTC. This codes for CASSQTTDYEQYF.

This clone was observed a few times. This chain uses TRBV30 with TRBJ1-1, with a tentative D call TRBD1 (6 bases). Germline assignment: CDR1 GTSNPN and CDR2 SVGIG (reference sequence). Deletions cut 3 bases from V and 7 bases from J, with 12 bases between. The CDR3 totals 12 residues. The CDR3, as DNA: TGTGCCTGGAGGAACAGGGACTTTGAAGCTTTCTTT. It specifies CAWRNRDFEAFF.

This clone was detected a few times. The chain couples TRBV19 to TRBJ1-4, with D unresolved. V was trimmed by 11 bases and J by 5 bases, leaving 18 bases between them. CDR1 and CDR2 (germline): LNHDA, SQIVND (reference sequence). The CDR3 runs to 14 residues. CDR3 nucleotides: TGTGCCTCGAAGTCTGTGTACGTAAATGAAAAACTGTTTTTT. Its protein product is CASKSVYVNEKLFF. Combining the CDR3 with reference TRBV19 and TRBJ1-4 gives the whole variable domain DGGITQSPKYLFRKEGQNVTLSCEQNLNHDAMYWYRQDPGQGLRLIYYSQIVNDFQKGDIAEGYSVSREKKESFPLTVTSAQKNPTAFYLCASKSVYVNEKLFFGSGTQLSVL.

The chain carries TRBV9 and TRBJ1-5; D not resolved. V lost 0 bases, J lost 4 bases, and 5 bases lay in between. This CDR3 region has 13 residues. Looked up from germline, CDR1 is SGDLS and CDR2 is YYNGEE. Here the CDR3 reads CASSVGENQPQHF. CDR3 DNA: TGTGCCAGCAGCGTAGGCGAGAATCAGCCCCAGCATTTT.

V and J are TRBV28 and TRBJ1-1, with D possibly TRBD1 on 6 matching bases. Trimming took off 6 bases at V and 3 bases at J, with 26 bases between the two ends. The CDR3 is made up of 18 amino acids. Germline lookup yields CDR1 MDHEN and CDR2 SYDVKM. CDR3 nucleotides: TGTGCCAGCAGGAATCATAAACAGGGAACCACGGGTTACACTGAAGCTTTCTTT. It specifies CASRNHKQGTTGYTEAFF.

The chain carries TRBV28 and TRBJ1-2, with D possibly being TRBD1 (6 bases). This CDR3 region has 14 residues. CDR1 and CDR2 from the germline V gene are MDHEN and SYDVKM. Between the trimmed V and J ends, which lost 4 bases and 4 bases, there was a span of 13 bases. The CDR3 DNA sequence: TGTGCCAGCAGTTCTGAGGGGGAGGCCTATGGCTACACCTTC. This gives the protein CASSSEGEAYGYTF.

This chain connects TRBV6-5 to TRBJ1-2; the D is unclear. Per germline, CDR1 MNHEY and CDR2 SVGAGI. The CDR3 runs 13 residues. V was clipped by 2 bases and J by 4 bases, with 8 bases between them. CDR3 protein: CASSYGEGYGYTF. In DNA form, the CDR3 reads TGTGCCAGCAGTTACGGGGAGGGCTATGGCTACACCTTC.

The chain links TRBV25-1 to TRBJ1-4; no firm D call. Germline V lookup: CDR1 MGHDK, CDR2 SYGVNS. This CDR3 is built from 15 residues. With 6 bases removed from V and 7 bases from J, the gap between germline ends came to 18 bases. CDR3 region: CASSPLGVGSEKLFF. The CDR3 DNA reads TGTGCCAGCAGCCCCCTCGGGGTGGGAAGTGAAAAACTGTTTTTT.

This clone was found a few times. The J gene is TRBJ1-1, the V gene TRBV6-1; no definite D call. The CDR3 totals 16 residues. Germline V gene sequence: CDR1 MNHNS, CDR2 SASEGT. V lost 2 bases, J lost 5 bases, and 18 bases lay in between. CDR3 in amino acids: CASSELPVGIGTEAFF. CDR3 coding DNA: TGTGCCAGCAGTGAACTCCCCGTAGGAATAGGAACTGAAGCTTTCTTT.

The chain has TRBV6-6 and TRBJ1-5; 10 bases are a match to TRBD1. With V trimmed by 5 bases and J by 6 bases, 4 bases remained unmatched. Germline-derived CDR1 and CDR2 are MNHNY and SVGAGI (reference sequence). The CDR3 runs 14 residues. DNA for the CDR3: TGTGCCAGCAGTCCGACAGGGGGCGGTCAGCCCCAGCATTTT. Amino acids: CASSPTGGGQPQHF.

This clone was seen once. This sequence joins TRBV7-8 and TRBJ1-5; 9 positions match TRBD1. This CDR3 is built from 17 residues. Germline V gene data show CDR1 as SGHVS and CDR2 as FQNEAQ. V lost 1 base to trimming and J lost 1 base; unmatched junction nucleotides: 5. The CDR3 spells CASSLVGTGLSNQPQHF. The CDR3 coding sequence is TGTGCCAGCAGCTTAGTGGGGACAGGGTTGAGCAATCAGCCCCAGCATTTT.

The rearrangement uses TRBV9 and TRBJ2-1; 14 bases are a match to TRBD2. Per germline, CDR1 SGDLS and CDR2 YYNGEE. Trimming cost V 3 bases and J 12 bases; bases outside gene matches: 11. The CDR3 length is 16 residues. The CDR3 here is CASSAGLAGVGSGQFF. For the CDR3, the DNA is TGTGCCAGCAGCGCGGGACTAGCGGGAGTTGGGTCGGGGCAGTTCTTC.

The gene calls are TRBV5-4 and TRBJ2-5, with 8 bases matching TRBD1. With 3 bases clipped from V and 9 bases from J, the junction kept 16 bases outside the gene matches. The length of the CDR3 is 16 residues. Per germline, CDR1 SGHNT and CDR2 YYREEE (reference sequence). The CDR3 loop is CASSSDTGGKALAQYF. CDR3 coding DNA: TGTGCCAGCAGCTCCGATACAGGGGGAAAAGCGTTGGCCCAGTACTTC. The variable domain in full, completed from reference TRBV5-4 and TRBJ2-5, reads ETGVTQSPTHLIKTRGQQVTLRCSSQSGHNTVSWYQQALGQGPQFIFQYYREEENGRGNFPPRFSGLQFPNYSSELNVNALELDDSALYLCASSSDTGGKALAQYFGPGTRLLVL.

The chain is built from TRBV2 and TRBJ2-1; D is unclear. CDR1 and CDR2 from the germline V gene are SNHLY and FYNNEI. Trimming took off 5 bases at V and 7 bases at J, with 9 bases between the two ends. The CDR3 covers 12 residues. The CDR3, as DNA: TGTGCCAGCAGTATGGAACTGAATGAGCAGTTCTTC. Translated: CASSMELNEQFF.

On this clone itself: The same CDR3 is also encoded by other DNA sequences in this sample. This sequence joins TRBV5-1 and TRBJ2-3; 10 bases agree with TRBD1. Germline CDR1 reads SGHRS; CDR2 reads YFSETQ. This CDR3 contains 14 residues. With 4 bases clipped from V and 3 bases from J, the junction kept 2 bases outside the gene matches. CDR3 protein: CASSLDRGTDTQYF. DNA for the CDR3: TGCGCCAGCAGCCTGGACAGGGGGACAGATACGCAGTATTTT.

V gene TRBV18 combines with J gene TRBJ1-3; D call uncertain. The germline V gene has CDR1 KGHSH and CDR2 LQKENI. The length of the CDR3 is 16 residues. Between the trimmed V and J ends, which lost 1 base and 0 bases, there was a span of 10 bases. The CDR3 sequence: CASSPLMDFSGNTIYF. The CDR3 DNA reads TGTGCCAGCTCACCACTGATGGATTTCTCTGGAAACACCATATATTTT.

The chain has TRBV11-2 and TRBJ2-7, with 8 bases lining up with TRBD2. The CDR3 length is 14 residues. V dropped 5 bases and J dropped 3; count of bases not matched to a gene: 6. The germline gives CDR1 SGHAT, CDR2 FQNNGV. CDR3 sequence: CASSPPGLGYEQYF. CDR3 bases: TGTGCCAGCAGCCCTCCGGGACTAGGCTACGAGCAGTACTTC.